Only one count was recorded for the clone carrying this T cell receptor beta chain. The PCR had 60 Vbeta and 13 Jbeta primers. Repertoires were generated with immunoSEQ multiplex PCR, while TCRdb's copy carries only in-frame clones and drops some. Among 200,000 or so clones listed, around four fifths were seen once. This entry belongs to a study of cytomegalovirus exposure and HLA in healthy donors. The receptor comes from a woman aged 45-65 years in good health and CMV-seropositive. Sequencing was done on a sample of PBMCs.

CDR3 in DNA: TGCGCCAGCAGCCCAGGAGGCGGACAGCCTAGCAATCAGCCCCAGCATTTT. This translates into CASSPGGGQPSNQPQHF. The gene calls are TRBV5-1 and TRBJ1-5; tentative D call: TRBD1 (6 bases). Per germline, CDR1 SGHRS and CDR2 YFSETQ. The CDR3 extends over 17 amino acids. The ends were cut back, 4 bases at V and 0 bases at J, with 17 bases in the middle.